This is a list of T cell receptor beta chains from one sample in a study of beta chain features in type 1 diabetes. Measured with immunoSEQ multiplex PCR; TCRdb has only the in-frame clones, and not every one. The sample carries 850,000 to 900,000 clones, roughly 16% recorded once. The sequenced sample was naive CD4+ T cells from blood. Receptors were obtained from a woman aged 18 to 35 in good health. Both conserved end residues are trimmed from each CDR3. Fields, in order: J gene, D gene, V gene, clone size, CDR3 protein. A D gene is named only where the DNA matches it firmly. Clone size is shown for a subset of rows, as once, few, many or a class of expanded clone.

j_gene: TRBJ1-3
d_gene: -
v_gene: TRBV4-3
abundance: -
CDR3aa: ASSPGLLPSGNTIY

j_gene: TRBJ2-5
d_gene: -
v_gene: TRBV7-6
abundance: -
CDR3aa: ASSPQAGQGGSTQY

j_gene: TRBJ2-1
d_gene: TRBD2
v_gene: TRBV5-1
abundance: few
CDR3aa: ASSGKTSGYNEQF

j_gene: TRBJ2-7
d_gene: TRBD2
v_gene: TRBV6-6
abundance: -
CDR3aa: ASSYELAGPYEQY

j_gene: TRBJ2-1
d_gene: TRBD2
v_gene: TRBV29-1
abundance: -
CDR3aa: SVHSTSGRANSYNEQF

j_gene: TRBJ1-5
d_gene: TRBD1
v_gene: TRBV27
abundance: few
CDR3aa: ASRPRRDRGSGRGNQPQH

j_gene: TRBJ1-2
d_gene: -
v_gene: TRBV5-4
abundance: few
CDR3aa: ASMRIGQGTAAGYT

j_gene: TRBJ2-3
d_gene: -
v_gene: TRBV9
abundance: few
CDR3aa: ASSVDMGLTDTQY

j_gene: TRBJ2-1
d_gene: TRBD1
v_gene: TRBV18
abundance: -
CDR3aa: ASSVTGGRRNEQF

j_gene: TRBJ2-1
d_gene: TRBD2
v_gene: TRBV11-2
abundance: -
CDR3aa: ASSLVSGRVFEQF

j_gene: TRBJ2-7
d_gene: TRBD2
v_gene: TRBV27
abundance: -
CDR3aa: ASSSPGTSDYEQY

j_gene: TRBJ2-3
d_gene: TRBD2
v_gene: TRBV27
abundance: -
CDR3aa: ASSAAGTSYTDTQY

j_gene: TRBJ2-5
d_gene: -
v_gene: TRBV6-6
abundance: few
CDR3aa: ASSYSGLETQY

j_gene: TRBJ2-7
d_gene: TRBD2
v_gene: TRBV14
abundance: -
CDR3aa: ASSPPWSSGRYEQY

j_gene: TRBJ2-1
d_gene: -
v_gene: TRBV18
abundance: -
CDR3aa: ASSPPIGNNEQF

j_gene: TRBJ2-7
d_gene: -
v_gene: TRBV19
abundance: few
CDR3aa: ASSIPPGQQY

j_gene: TRBJ1-2
d_gene: -
v_gene: TRBV20-1
abundance: few
CDR3aa: SATGGLGYT

j_gene: TRBJ2-3
d_gene: TRBD2
v_gene: TRBV5-1
abundance: -
CDR3aa: ASRVAGLDTQY

j_gene: TRBJ2-1
d_gene: -
v_gene: TRBV7-3
abundance: few
CDR3aa: ASSLEPSYNEQF

j_gene: TRBJ2-5
d_gene: -
v_gene: TRBV18
abundance: -
CDR3aa: ASSPRGQQETQY

j_gene: TRBJ2-5
d_gene: TRBD1
v_gene: TRBV5-6
abundance: -
CDR3aa: ASSWAGTGRETQY

j_gene: TRBJ1-4
d_gene: -
v_gene: TRBV15
abundance: -
CDR3aa: ATSDIQPGQGREKLF

j_gene: TRBJ1-1
d_gene: -
v_gene: TRBV19
abundance: -
CDR3aa: ASRRQMNTEAF

j_gene: TRBJ2-3
d_gene: -
v_gene: TRBV7-3
abundance: few
CDR3aa: ASSLTSWGTDTQY

j_gene: TRBJ2-5
d_gene: TRBD1
v_gene: TRBV11-3
abundance: few
CDR3aa: ASSLGPGQQETQY

j_gene: TRBJ1-4
d_gene: -
v_gene: TRBV28
abundance: few
CDR3aa: ASSPSGARRGKLF

j_gene: TRBJ2-2
d_gene: -
v_gene: TRBV7-9
abundance: few
CDR3aa: ASSPQGGGELF

j_gene: TRBJ2-7
d_gene: -
v_gene: TRBV7-3
abundance: -
CDR3aa: ASSLLGGGSYEQY

j_gene: TRBJ2-3
d_gene: -
v_gene: TRBV27
abundance: -
CDR3aa: ASSFRRADTQY

j_gene: TRBJ1-4
d_gene: -
v_gene: TRBV28
abundance: few
CDR3aa: ASSLTPQGGKLF

j_gene: -
d_gene: TRBD1
v_gene: TRBV29-1
abundance: few
CDR3aa: SVGQGGSSYEQY

j_gene: TRBJ1-5
d_gene: -
v_gene: TRBV19
abundance: few
CDR3aa: ASSIRQPNQPQH

j_gene: TRBJ1-4
d_gene: TRBD1
v_gene: TRBV6-6
abundance: few
CDR3aa: ASSIRTGFKGNTV